This T cell receptor beta chain was captured by sequencing in a study of cytomegalovirus exposure and HLA in healthy donors. In the PCR, 60 Vbeta and 13 Jbeta primers were used. Profiled with immunoSEQ multiplex PCR; TCRdb holds only in-frame clones, not every one. This sample has 150,000 to 200,000 clones; 80% occur once, and the top ten carry 6.5% to 8.5%. Germline-derived CDR1 and CDR2 are LNHDA and SQIVND (reference sequence). V gave up 6 bases and J gave up 2 bases; unmatched junction bases: 3. The CDR3 is made up of 13 amino acids. What was sequenced was PBMCs. The TCR sequence derives from a young man in good health and CMV-seropositive. This chain joins TRBV19 and TRBJ1-2; the match to TRBD1 covers 7 bases. CDR3: CASSPQGNYGYTF. The CDR3 DNA is TGTGCCAGTAGCCCACAGGGGAACTATGGCTACACCTTC.